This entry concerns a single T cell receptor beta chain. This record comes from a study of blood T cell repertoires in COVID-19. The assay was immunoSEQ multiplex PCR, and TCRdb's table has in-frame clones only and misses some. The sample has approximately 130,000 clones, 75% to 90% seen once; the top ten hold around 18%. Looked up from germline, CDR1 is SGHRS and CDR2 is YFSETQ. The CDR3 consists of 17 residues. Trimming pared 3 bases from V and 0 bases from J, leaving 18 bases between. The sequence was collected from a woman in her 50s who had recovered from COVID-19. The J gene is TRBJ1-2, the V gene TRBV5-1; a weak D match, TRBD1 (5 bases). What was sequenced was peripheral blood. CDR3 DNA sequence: TGCGCCAGCAGCTCCCTCCCCACAGGCCCAGCTAACTATGGCTACACCTTC. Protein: CASSSLPTGPANYGYTF.